Below, 9 T cell receptor beta chains from the same sample are listed, as sequenced in a study of blood T cell repertoires in COVID-19. The method was immunoSEQ multiplex PCR; TCRdb's version includes in-frame clones alone and lacks a portion of them. Counted here are approximately 50,000 clones, 85% to 95% occurring once; the ten biggest clones make up approximately 3%. Specimen: peripheral blood. These receptors were taken from a human donor in a cohort sampled during active COVID-19.

V is TRBV10-2 and J is TRBJ2-2, with TRBD2 identical over 11 bases. The length of the CDR3 is 15 residues. V lost 5 bases to trimming and J lost 4 bases; unmatched junction nucleotides: 3. Germline-derived CDR1 and CDR2 are WSHSY and SAAADI. CDR3 amino acids: CASSIAGGGTGELFF. The CDR3 DNA sequence: TGCGCCAGCAGTATAGCGGGAGGGGGCACCGGGGAGCTGTTTTTT.

The rearrangement uses TRBV5-1 and TRBJ2-7; D is possibly TRBD2 (7 bases). From germline, CDR1 is SGHRS and CDR2 YFSETQ. Trimming cost V 4 bases and J 0 bases, with 11 bases left between them. The CDR3 extends over 14 amino acids. In DNA form, the CDR3 reads TGCGCCAGCAGCGGCGGGGGCTTCTCCTACGAGCAGTACTTC. As protein: CASSGGGFSYEQYF.

This sequence joins TRBV15 and TRBJ2-7, with no clear D. Between the trimmed V and J ends, which lost 0 bases and 2 bases, there was a span of 8 bases. The germline gives CDR1 LNHNV, CDR2 YYDKDF (reference sequence). The length of the CDR3 is 14 residues. In DNA, the CDR3 is TGTGCCACCAGCAGAGAGTTACAGACCTACGAGCAGTACGTC. It is translated as CATSRELQTYEQYV.

CDR3 coding DNA: TGTGCCAGCAAGGTCGACACGACCTACGAGCAGTACTTC. The encoded protein is CASKVDTTYEQYF. V gene TRBV28 combines with J gene TRBJ2-7, with no clear D. Trimming removed 7 bases at V and 2 bases at J, with 12 bases between. The CDR3 totals 13 residues. The germline CDR1 and CDR2 sequences are MDHEN and SYDVKM.

The rearrangement uses TRBV29-1 and TRBJ1-2; possibly TRBD1 for D (5 bases). Trimming left V 3 bases short and J 0 bases short, with 11 bases between. This CDR3 has 14 amino acids. Per germline, CDR1 SQVTM and CDR2 ANQGSEA. The DNA of the CDR3 is TGCAGCGTTGAGCAGGGAGGAACTAACTATGGCTACACCTTC. Translated: CSVEQGGTNYGYTF.

The V and J genes are TRBV4-3 and TRBJ2-1, with 7 positions matching TRBD2. CDR1 is LGHNA and CDR2 is YSLEER in the germline V gene. J gave up 2 bases and V 0 bases, and 7 bases lay outside the gene matches. This CDR3 region has 17 residues. For the CDR3, the DNA is TGCGCCAGCAGCCAAGATATGAGCGGGGATGCCTACAATGAGCAGTTCTTC. It specifies CASSQDMSGDAYNEQFF.

This clone came up a few times. The rearrangement links TRBV27 to TRBJ1-2; 7 bases are shared with TRBD1. This CDR3 spans 15 amino acids. From germline, CDR1 is MNHEY and CDR2 SMNVEV (reference sequence). V trimming: 5 bases; J trimming: 4 bases; junction bases outside the gene matches: 10. The CDR3 reads CASSLAGDRFYGYTF. The CDR3 coding sequence is TGTGCCAGCAGTCTTGCAGGGGACAGATTCTATGGCTACACCTTC.

The gene calls are TRBV19 and TRBJ1-2, with 8 nucleotides matching TRBD1. The CDR3 length is 13 residues. The germline CDR1 and CDR2 sequences are LNHDA and SQIVND (reference sequence). Trimming at V came to 6 bases and at J to 3 bases, leaving 3 bases not matched to a gene. Here the CDR3 reads CASRKDRDYGYTF. In DNA, the CDR3 is TGTGCCAGTAGAAAGGACAGGGACTATGGCTACACCTTC.

The chain has TRBV11-2 and TRBJ2-4; D might be TRBD2 (5 bases). Trimming took 2 bases from V and 1 from J, leaving 12 bases between them. The CDR3 is 16 residues long. In germline, CDR1 is SGHAT, CDR2 FQNNGV. Here the CDR3 reads CASSLRGSGAKNIQYF. CDR3 bases: TGTGCCAGCAGCTTACGTGGAAGCGGCGCCAAAAACATTCAGTACTTC.